The 26 T cell receptor beta chains given below trace back to one sample, sequenced in a study of OX40 agonist ivuxolimab in advanced cancers. The assay was immunoSEQ multiplex PCR, and TCRdb's table has in-frame clones only and misses some. Counted here are 45,000 to 55,000 clones, 84% occurring once; the ten biggest clones make up approximately 1.7%. This specimen consisted of CD4+ or CD8+ T cells sorted from blood, obtained in a trial of the OX40 agonist ivuxolimab. These receptors originate from an adult with an advanced solid tumor such as melanoma, head and neck, liver or kidney cancer.

V and J are TRBV19 and TRBJ2-3; a possible D gene is TRBD2 (6 bases). The V and J ends lost 7 bases and 2 bases respectively, with 13 bases between them. The CDR3 runs to 14 residues. Germline V gene data show CDR1 as LNHDA and CDR2 as SQIVND (reference sequence). The CDR3 protein is CASNDGGLTDTQYF. The CDR3 DNA is TGTGCCAGTAATGATGGGGGACTCACAGATACGCAGTATTTT.

J is TRBJ2-5 and V is TRBV5-6; a possible D gene is TRBD2 (6 bases). Germline loops: CDR1 SGHDT, CDR2 YYEEEE. This CDR3 has 16 residues. V dropped 1 base and J dropped 3 bases, with 16 bases sitting between them. As DNA, the CDR3 is TGTGCCAGCAGCTTGCCGGGACTCGGGAACAAAGAGACCCAGTACTTC. Its translation is CASSLPGLGNKETQYF.

This chain joins TRBV6-1 and TRBJ2-7; D not resolved. Germline V lookup: CDR1 MNHNS, CDR2 SASEGT. The CDR3 has 10 amino acids. V was cut by 10 bases and J by 3 bases, with 7 bases left in between. CDR3 in amino acids: CAMPCYEQYF. The DNA for the CDR3 is TGTGCCATGCCGTGCTACGAGCAGTACTTC.

The chain couples TRBV20-1 to TRBJ2-5, with D unclear. V lost 5 bases to trimming and J lost 2 bases, with 3 bases between them. The CDR3 loop spans 10 amino acids. The V gene's germline CDR1 is DFQATT and CDR2 SNEGSKA (reference sequence). CDR3 region: CSAYQETQYF. CDR3 DNA: TGCAGTGCTTATCAAGAGACCCAGTACTTC.

This sequence joins TRBV28 and TRBJ2-1, with 7 positions matching TRBD2. The germline gives CDR1 MDHEN, CDR2 SYDVKM. This CDR3 has 15 amino acids. J was trimmed by 5 bases and V by 2 bases; bases with no gene match: 6. The CDR3 spells CASSLNAGENNEQFF. CDR3 DNA sequence: TGTGCCAGCAGTTTAAACGCGGGAGAAAACAATGAGCAGTTCTTC.

J is TRBJ2-7 and V is TRBV5-1; 7 bases are shared with TRBD2. Germline lookup yields CDR1 SGHRS and CDR2 YFSETQ. With 1 base clipped from V and 7 bases from J, the junction kept 17 bases outside the gene matches. The CDR3 is 17 residues long. CDR3 sequence reads: CASSLSGGSGESWEQYF. The CDR3 nucleotides read TGCGCCAGCAGCTTGTCCGGGGGGTCTGGGGAGTCGTGGGAGCAGTACTTC.

J is TRBJ2-7 and V is TRBV7-9; 9 bases match TRBD1. CDR3 length equals 14 residues. Trimming took 2 bases from V and 5 from J; bases not matched to a gene: 4. CDR1 SEHNR and CDR2 FQNEAQ come from the germline V gene (reference sequence). Here the CDR3 DNA reads TGTGCCAGCAGCTTACGGGACAGGGCGGACGAGCAGTACTTC. It yields the protein CASSLRDRADEQYF.

The V gene is TRBV6-6, the J gene TRBJ2-1, with a tentative D call TRBD2 (5 bases). V was pared by 6 bases and J by 6 bases, with 18 bases between. CDR3 length: 15 amino acids. The V gene's germline CDR1 is MNHNY and CDR2 SVGAGI (reference sequence). CDR3: CASREELGRLNEQFF. CDR3 in DNA: TGTGCCAGCAGGGAGGAGCTTGGACGACTCAATGAGCAGTTCTTC.

The chain combines TRBV4-3 with TRBJ1-4; D is perhaps TRBD1 (5 bases). The ends were cut back, 0 bases at V and 2 bases at J, with 10 bases in the middle. Germline assignment: CDR1 LGHNA and CDR2 YSLEER. The CDR3 has 16 amino acids. In nucleotides, the CDR3 is TGCGCCAGCAGCCAAGATAGGGCAGGGACTAATGAAAAACTGTTTTTT. This codes for CASSQDRAGTNEKLFF.

The chain is built from TRBV11-2 and TRBJ2-4; 7 bases line up with TRBD1. Germline trimming cut 4 bases from V and 0 bases from J; bases unmatched to any gene: 3. CDR1 is SGHAT, CDR2 FQNNGV, per germline. The CDR3 is made up of 15 amino acids. CDR3 coding DNA: TGTGCCAGCAGCTCCTACAGGGGAGCCAAAAACATTCAGTACTTC. Its translation: CASSSYRGAKNIQYF.

The chain is built from TRBV28 and TRBJ1-2; 7 nucleotides align to TRBD1. This CDR3 region has 15 residues. Germline trimming cut 1 base from V and 4 bases from J; bases unmatched to any gene: 6. Germline-derived CDR1 and CDR2 are MDHEN and SYDVKM. The CDR3 region is CASSLSGQASYGYTF. For the CDR3, the DNA is TGTGCCAGCAGTTTATCCGGACAGGCCTCCTATGGCTACACCTTC.

By sample share, this clone is medium-sized (0.01 to 0.1%). The rearrangement uses TRBV4-1 and TRBJ1-2; D is unclear. The CDR3 loop spans 13 amino acids. V was cut by 0 bases and J by 7 bases, with 9 bases left in between. Per germline, CDR1 MGHRA and CDR2 YSYEKL. DNA of the CDR3: TGCGCCAGCAGCCAAGATCGAGCGAGTGGCTACACCTTC. It translates to CASSQDRASGYTF.

V is TRBV6-6 and J is TRBJ1-4, with 8 bases lining up with TRBD1. CDR3 length: 14 amino acids. The V segment lost 7 bases and the J segment 8 bases; nucleotides outside the gene matches: 9. The V gene's germline CDR1 is MNHNY and CDR2 SVGAGI (reference sequence). The CDR3 region is CASIDQGAWEKLFF. The DNA for the CDR3 is TGTGCCAGCATCGACCAGGGGGCTTGGGAAAAACTGTTTTTT.

This chain uses TRBV28 with TRBJ2-3; D is perhaps TRBD1 or TRBD2 (7 bases each). The germline V and J ends were trimmed by 5 bases and 1 base, with 13 bases remaining between them. Germline CDR1 and CDR2: MDHEN and SYDVKM. The CDR3 covers 15 residues. CDR3 in DNA: TGTGCCAGCAGTCCCCCAGGGGGGGGCACAGATACGCAGTATTTT. Amino acids: CASSPPGGGTDTQYF.

This CDR3 reads CASSTRSGANVLTF. CDR3 sequence (DNA): TGCGCCAGCAGCACGAGGTCTGGGGCCAACGTCCTGACTTTC. The V call is TRBV5-1, the J call TRBJ2-6; D unclear. The CDR3 contains 14 residues. Per germline, CDR1 SGHRS and CDR2 YFSETQ. V was shortened by 4 bases and J by 1 base, with 6 bases between the two germline ends.

The chain links TRBV9 to TRBJ2-1; D is uncertain. Germline lookup yields CDR1 SGDLS and CDR2 YYNGEE. Trimming left V 0 bases short and J 6 bases short, with 10 bases between. The CDR3 spans 14 residues. As DNA, the CDR3 is TGTGCCAGCAGCGTAGACCCCGCATTCAATGAGCAGTTCTTC. Amino acid sequence: CASSVDPAFNEQFF.

The chain combines TRBV6-1 with TRBJ2-7; D possibly uses TRBD1 or TRBD2 (6 bases each). The CDR3 contains 13 residues. The V and J ends lost 4 bases and 4 bases respectively, with 11 bases between them. Germline values: CDR1 MNHNS, CDR2 SASEGT. The CDR3 DNA is TGTGCCAGCAGTGCCGGGGGCGGGTACGAGCAGTACTTC. Its protein is CASSAGGGYEQYF.

The genes are TRBV5-8 and TRBJ1-1, with D maybe TRBD1 (6 bases). With 2 bases removed from V and 6 bases from J, the gap between germline ends came to 14 bases. Germline loops: CDR1 SGHTS, CDR2 YDEGEE. The CDR3 has 14 amino acids. The DNA for the CDR3 is TGTGCCAGCAGCTTTCAAGGGTGGGGGCCTGAAGCTTTCTTT. As protein: CASSFQGWGPEAFF.

This clone has only a few counts. The chain links TRBV10-3 to TRBJ2-1; tentatively, D is TRBD1 (6 bases). Trimming stripped 8 bases from V and 0 bases from J, with 11 bases between. Germline V gene data show CDR1 as ENHRY and CDR2 as SYGVKD. CDR3 length: 14 amino acids. The CDR3 loop reads CAIRGQSSYNEQFF. The CDR3 DNA reads TGTGCCATCCGAGGACAGAGCTCCTACAATGAGCAGTTCTTC.

V usage is TRBV7-2 and J usage is TRBJ2-5; TRBD2 matches at 10 bases. The J call may be mistaken, given a closer DNA end match to TRBJ2-7. The CDR3 has 14 amino acids. The germline V gene encodes CDR1 SGHTA and CDR2 FQGNSA. This chain's CDR3 is CASSFSSGRAEQYF. CDR3 sequence (DNA): TGTGCCAGCAGCTTTTCTAGCGGGAGAGCCGAGCAGTACTTC.

J is TRBJ2-6 and V is TRBV21-1; the table's D call TRBD2 went unverified against the DNA. TRBV21-1 is annotated as a pseudogene. There are 13 residues in the CDR3. CDR3 in amino acids: CASSEEPSNVLTF. The CDR3 DNA follows: TGTGCCAGCAGCGAAGAGCCAAGCAACGTCCTGACTTTC.

This rearrangement joins TRBV10-3 to TRBJ2-3, with 8 bases matching TRBD1. Germline lookup yields CDR1 ENHRY and CDR2 SYGVKD. The CDR3 has 13 residues. Trimming took 10 bases from V and 11 from J; bases not matched to a gene: 14. The CDR3 DNA reads as TGTGCCACCGAGGTATCCCCCGGGACAGGGCAGTATTTT. It yields the protein CATEVSPGTGQYF.

This clone came up once. V gene TRBV4-1 combines with J gene TRBJ2-2, with 9 bases fitting TRBD1. Losses at the gene ends were 4 bases for V and 4 bases for J; bases not matched to a gene: 10. The length of the CDR3 is 17 residues. The germline gives CDR1 MGHRA, CDR2 YSYEKL. The CDR3 region has the DNA TGCGCCAGCAGCCCACGTTCGACAGGGGGAAGCACCGGGGAGCTGTTTTTT. Amino acids: CASSPRSTGGSTGELFF.

This chain links TRBV11-2 with TRBJ1-1; TRBD1 matches at 8 bases. The germline CDR1 and CDR2 sequences are SGHAT and FQNNGV. This CDR3 has 14 residues. With V trimmed by 0 bases and J by 6 bases, 3 bases remained unmatched. The CDR3 sequence: CASSLDGQGSEAFF. The CDR3 DNA reads TGTGCCAGCAGCTTAGATGGACAGGGCTCTGAAGCTTTCTTT.

The gene calls are TRBV7-2 and TRBJ2-7; 8 nucleotides agree with TRBD2. Germline V lookup: CDR1 SGHTA, CDR2 FQGNSA. V lost 1 base to trimming and J lost 2 bases; unmatched junction nucleotides: 1. This CDR3 contains 14 residues. The CDR3 nucleotides are TGTGCCAGCAGCTTAGGCGGGAGGACCTACGAGCAGTACTTC. It codes for CASSLGGRTYEQYF.

The sample holds a few counts of this clone. The chain employs TRBV5-8 and TRBJ2-1; D gene uncertain. CDR3 length: 14 residues. V lost 2 bases to trimming and J lost 3 bases, with 9 bases between them. Germline V lookup: CDR1 SGHTS, CDR2 YDEGEE. The CDR3 DNA is TGTGCCAGCAGCTTAGGAAGCAGCTACAATGAGCAGTTCTTC. It codes for CASSLGSSYNEQFF.